These T cell receptor beta chains were read from a single sample in a study of sequential checkpoint blockade in melanoma. Sequencing was performed with immunoSEQ multiplex PCR; in TCRdb, only in-frame clones are kept and a portion is missing. The repertoire holds roughly 13,000 clones, with roughly a fifth as singletons. Sequenced here: tumor tissue (inferred from file names), sampled from a patient given nivolumab and ipilimumab in sequence. Receptors originate from a human donor with melanoma. Each CDR3 is given with its conserved first and last residue. The D gene is left open where the match is weak. Clone size is not always given. Where it is, it says once, few, many or a class for expanded clones.

J | V | size | D | CDR3 | DNA
TRBJ2-7 | TRBV9 | . | . | CASSGAGAPYEQYF | TGTGCCAGCAGCGGGGCAGGGGCTCCCTACGAGCAGTACTTC
TRBJ2-1 | TRBV14 | . | TRBD2 | CASSPYSGGYNEQFF | TGTGCCAGCAGCCCTTATAGCGGGGGGTACAATGAGCAGTTCTTC
TRBJ2-1 | TRBV9 | . | TRBD2 | CASSPSTSGLSGEQFF | TGTGCCAGCAGCCCCTCGACTAGCGGCCTTAGTGGCGAGCAGTTCTTC
TRBJ2-1 | TRBV29-1 | medium-sized | TRBD2 | CSVEPGGDNEQFF | TGCAGCGTTGAACCGGGAGGGGACAATGAGCAGTTCTTC
TRBJ1-3 | TRBV19 | medium-sized | TRBD1 | CASRDSGNTIYF | TGTGCCAGCCGGGACAGTGGAAACACCATATATTTT
TRBJ1-4 | TRBV19 | . | . | CASRVQSKANEKLFF | TGTGCCAGTAGGGTGCAGAGTAAGGCTAATGAAAAACTGTTTTTT
TRBJ2-5 | TRBV15 | few | TRBD2 | CATSRDASGVKTQYF | TGTGCCACCAGCAGAGACGCTAGCGGGGTGAAGACCCAGTACTTC
TRBJ1-1 | TRBV6-8 | . | TRBD1 | CASSPTGMNTEAFF | TGTGCCAGCAGCCCGACAGGGATGAACACTGAAGCTTTCTTT
TRBJ1-5 | TRBV7-1 | . | . | CASSSGPVEPQHF | TGTGCCAGCAGCTCAGGGCCCGTAGAGCCCCAGCATTTT
TRBJ2-2 | TRBV7-8 | few | TRBD1 | CASSSMRQGVLFF | TGTGCCAGCAGCTCCATGAGACAGGGTGTCTTGTTTTTT
TRBJ1-6 | TRBV29-1 | few | TRBD1 | CSARDRADSPLHF | TGCAGCGCCCGCGACAGGGCCGATTCACCCCTCCACTTT
TRBJ1-5 | TRBV6-8 | . | . | CASSLGGLGQPQHF | TGTGCCAGCAGTTTAGGGGGGCTAGGGCAGCCCCAGCATTTT
TRBJ2-6 | TRBV19 | few | . | CASSIWANVLTF | TGTGCCAGTAGTATTTGGGCCAACGTCCTGACTTTC
TRBJ1-1 | TRBV7-5 | . | . | CASSSSQALNTEAFF | TGTGCCAGCAGCTCCAGCCAGGCCTTGAACACTGAAGCTTTCTTT
TRBJ2-5 | TRBV5-1 | . | . | CASSLDVARLETQYF | TGCGCCAGCAGCTTGGACGTGGCCAGGTTAGAGACCCAGTACTTC
TRBJ1-4 | TRBV6-8 | few | . | CASRGEVKTGFF | TGTGCCAGCCGCGGGGAGGTAAAAACTGGGTTTTTT
TRBJ1-1 | TRBV29-1 | . | TRBD1 | CSVFQTGAGTEAFF | TGCAGCGTTTTTCAGACAGGGGCGGGCACTGAAGCTTTCTTT
TRBJ1-1 | TRBV19 | . | . | CASSIAQGGGYTEAFF | TGTGCCAGTAGTATCGCCCAGGGAGGGGGATACACTGAAGCTTTCTTT
TRBJ1-2 | TRBV11-3 | many | TRBD1 | CASSFDRVLYGYTF | TGTGCCAGCAGTTTCGACAGGGTGCTCTATGGCTACACCTTC
TRBJ2-5 | TRBV5-1 | . | TRBD2 | CASSLAGRLAGEVHQETQYF | TGCGCCAGCAGCTTGGCCGGCCGACTAGCGGGGGAAGTCCACCAAGAGACCCAGTACTTC
TRBJ2-3 | TRBV18 | . | TRBD1 | CASSPGGQGPSTQYF | TGTGCCAGCTCACCAGGGGGACAGGGACCGTCTACGCAGTATTTT
TRBJ2-2 | TRBV6-8 | few | TRBD1 | CASSPGQVAGELFF | TGTGCCAGCAGTCCCGGACAGGTGGCCGGGGAGCTGTTTTTT
TRBJ1-6 | TRBV28 | . | . | CASSPPRGSPLHF | TGTGCCAGCAGTCCCCCCCGGGGTTCACCCCTCCACTTT
TRBJ2-5 | TRBV11-3 | . | . | CASSPPVTEQETQYF | TGTGCCAGCAGCCCCCCCGTGACGGAGCAAGAGACCCAGTACTTC
TRBJ1-4 | TRBV28 | few | . | CASSSYGTNEKLFF | TGTGCCAGCAGTTCCTACGGGACTAATGAAAAACTGTTTTTT
TRBJ2-2 | TRBV5-1 | . | TRBD2 | CASSLRTSGRGNTGELFF | TGCGCCAGCAGCCTCCGGACTAGCGGGAGAGGAAACACCGGGGAGCTGTTTTTT
TRBJ2-7 | TRBV28 | once | . | CASSLPEGGGSSFYEQYF | TGTGCCAGCAGTTTACCGGAAGGTGGGGGGAGCAGTTTCTACGAGCAGTACTTC
TRBJ2-7 | TRBV28 | . | TRBD1 | CASSFRDRGGEQYF | TGTGCCAGCAGTTTCCGGGACAGGGGAGGCGAGCAGTACTTC
TRBJ2-2 | TRBV6-8 | . | TRBD2 | CASSRLAGDNPNTGELFF | TGTGCCAGCAGCAGACTAGCGGGGGACAACCCGAACACCGGGGAGCTGTTTTTT
TRBJ2-7 | TRBV18 | . | . | CASSASGYEQYF | TGTGCCAGCTCAGCATCAGGGTACGAGCAGTACTTC
TRBJ1-4 | TRBV7-4 | few | . | CASSLPTNEKLFF | TGTGCCAGCAGCCTCCCAACTAATGAAAAACTGTTTTTT
TRBJ2-5 | TRBV11-3 | few | TRBD2 | CASSPRTSEETQYF | TGTGCCAGCAGCCCTCGGACTAGCGAAGAGACCCAGTACTTC
TRBJ1-2 | TRBV19 | . | . | CASSIFDGTPHGYTF | TGTGCCAGTAGTATATTTGATGGGACACCCCATGGCTACACCTTC
TRBJ2-3 | TRBV11-3 | few | TRBD2 | CASSPGTRADTQYF | TGTGCCAGCAGCCCCGGGACTAGGGCAGATACGCAGTATTTT
TRBJ2-3 | TRBV5-1 | . | TRBD2 | CASSGLAGGPVADTQYF | TGCGCCAGCAGCGGACTAGCGGGGGGGCCGGTTGCAGATACGCAGTATTTT
TRBJ2-7 | TRBV11-3 | many | . | CASSFGRAGDEQYF | TGTGCCAGCAGCTTCGGCCGAGCAGGGGATGAGCAGTACTTC
TRBJ2-3 | TRBV14 | . | . | CASSAPGTLVFSDTQYF | TGTGCCAGCAGCGCCCCCGGGACCCTGGTATTTTCGGATACGCAGTATTTT
TRBJ1-1 | TRBV19 | few | . | CASSMQTNTEAFF | TGTGCCAGTAGTATGCAAACGAACACTGAAGCTTTCTTT
TRBJ2-7 | TRBV6-8 | many | TRBD1 | CASSYSTGGDEQYF | TGTGCCAGCAGTTACTCAACAGGGGGCGACGAGCAGTACTTC
TRBJ2-2 | TRBV6-7 | few | . | CASSRGGELFF | TGTGCCAGCTCCCGGGGCGGGGAGCTGTTTTTT